This record looks at one T cell receptor beta chain sequence and its context. This clonotype was recorded at least ten times. Its cognate antigen has yet to be identified. No much larger clone is present one base from it, and per-base qualities are unavailable. Between the V and J ends, shortened by 11 bases and 0 bases respectively, the junction contains 11 bases. The germline V gene specifies SNHLY as CDR1 and FYNNEI as CDR2. The CDR3 contains 13 residues, cysteine and phenylalanine counted. The DNA shown is the 39-base CDR3, in frame from base 1. Amplification of TCR beta CDR3 regions was carried out from RNA transcripts. A first-round RT-PCR of the TCR CDR3 used the HTBI primer set with the Qiagen OneStep RT-PCR kit. Libraries were constructed in a second round of multiplex PCR, after which size selection and purification were performed. Paired-end sequencing of the libraries was performed with 100 bp reads on an Illumina HiSeq2000. The original methods were these. Raw data were processed with SOAPnuke, discarding reads with adapters, uncalled bases, mean Phred below 15, or no exact constant-primer or identifier match. COPE v1.2.5 was used to merge the high-quality paired reads, and each unique nucleotide sequence was defined as a clonotype. Clonotypes were aligned to IMGT TRBV, TRBD and TRBJ reference segments using MiTCR v1.1. The analysis included only V-J combinations with a frequency above 0.0001, which together covered roughly 99% of the repertoires. A TCS score was defined as the ratio of F50 (clonal expansion) to E x V (chaos), with BLOSUM62-based TCRdist applied between CDR3 peptides within each V-J. Welch's t-statistics and random forest reduced around 550 V-J features to fewer than 15, which were used in a naive Bayes classifier (R e1071). TCRdb itself trimmed the public reads at Q25 with fastp, ran MiXCR and retained productive beta chains. All rows with the same CDR3 protein become a single entry with the most common DNA and genes. The V and J calls follow TCRdb's processing rather than the paper's. This sample has hundreds of thousands of distinct CDR3 sequences in its table, and 13% of those were observed once. Over 8.5% of the sample goes to the ten largest clones.

Stable Graves' hyperthyroidism was defined as no progression to ophthalmopathy during 18 months of follow-up. Hyperthyroidism patients were newly diagnosed, had a disease duration of under 2 months, and were aged 18 to 65 years. The study excluded patients with uncontrolled infections, other autoimmune diseases, pregnancy or lactation. Diagnoses relied on clinical symptoms, serum thyroxine and TRAb, thyroid ultrasound and orbital computed tomography. PBMCs were isolated from about 10 ml of fresh peripheral blood by Ficoll-Paque density gradient centrifugation. Trizol reagent was used to extract total RNA, and RNA quality was then checked on an Agilent 2100 Bioanalyzer. This sample is part of a study of T cells in Graves' hyperthyroidism and ophthalmopathy (dated by TCRdb to between 2019 and 2020). Looking at the study overall: Peripheral blood samples were taken at the time of initial diagnosis, prior to any treatment. After blood sampling, hyperthyroidism patients were treated with methimazole at a starting dose of 30 mg daily, and ophthalmopathy patients were treated with high-dose intravenous methylprednisolone. A discovery cohort of about 95 patients, 43 with Graves' ophthalmopathy and under 60 with stable Graves' hyperthyroidism, was used to find distinguishing TCR V-J signatures. The paper reports TCR Vbeta CDR3 sequencing of over 120 peripheral blood samples: around 45 ophthalmopathy, around 80 hyperthyroidism and around 17 progressor patients. In addition, the study compared T-cell repertoires in thyroid tissue and in blood from several Graves' hyperthyroidism patients. For training and testing, the 100 or so patients in the discovery cohort were randomly divided in a 7:3 ratio. An independent validation cohort of under 20 hyperthyroidism patients and some 15 patients who later progressed to ophthalmopathy tested prospective prediction of ophthalmopathy. The paper's findings and limits, for the study overall: Sample size was not statistically predetermined, and blinding of investigators to group allocation was not performed. A 13 V-J signature model separated ophthalmopathy from stable hyperthyroidism, with about 88% sensitivity and 81.08% specificity in cross-validation and 80%/75% in testing. Most expanded thyroid clonotypes (frequency above 0.001) were also detected in blood, a finding suggesting that blood repertoires may reflect thyroid immune responses. In validation, the model predicted progression to ophthalmopathy with 60% to 71% sensitivity and approximately 72% specificity, a median of around six months before onset.

This sequence was found in a woman under 30 with Graves' hyperthyroidism. Recombination connected TRBV2 to TRBJ2-1, with the D gene too uncertain to name. Sample: blood. The CDR3 sequence is CAVRVSSYNEQFF. The bases are TGTGCCGTGCGAGTTAGCTCCTACAATGAGCAGTTCTTC. When the CDR3 is completed using the reference TRBV2 and TRBJ2-1 genes on either side, the full variable domain is EPEVTQTPSHQVTQMGQEVILRCVPISNHLYFYWYRQILGQKVEFLVSFYNNEISEKSEIFDDQFSVERPDGSNFTLKIRSTKLEDSAMYFCAVRVSSYNEQFFGPGTRLTVL.